This TCR beta chain is drawn from a study of CD8 T cells in Susac syndrome. Random hexamers were used to reverse transcribe the RNA input (about 0.5 to 1 ug). An immunoSEQ multiplex PCR generated amplified TCR beta CDR3 products spanning 54 Vbeta and 13 Jbeta. A single record per CDR3 protein comes from TCRdb applying MiXCR to the immunoSEQ multiplex PCR reads. Found here are some 63,000 distinct CDR3 sequences, just under 95% of them singletons; the top ten hold around 0.6%. V lost 7 bases to trimming and J lost 2 bases; unmatched junction nucleotides: 5. The CDR3 extends over 14 amino acids. Germline V gene data show CDR1 as LNHDA and CDR2 as SQIVND (reference sequence). On this clonotype: Its specificity is not known.

Peripheral blood CD8+ and CD4+ T cells were profiled by TCR beta sequencing. The multiple sclerosis control cohort comprised treatment-naive individuals presenting with stable or active relapsing-remitting disease. Study-wide points: The study acknowledged a relatively small number of individuals in its TCR sequencing and HLA analysis.

This chain links TRBV19 with TRBJ2-1; 7 bases fit TRBD2. The sample taken for sequencing was CD8+ T cells from PBMCs. The source of this sequence is a human donor with multiple sclerosis. The CDR3 bases are TGTGCCAGTAATGGCGGGGGTACCTACAATGAGCAGTTCTTC. Its translation: CASNGGGTYNEQFF.